Below, 29 T cell receptor beta chains from the same sample are listed, as sequenced in a study of T cell responses to AZD1222 COVID-19 vaccine (dated by TCRdb to the early 2020s). The sample's time point label, decoded: baseline before first vaccination. Receptor libraries were prepared by the immunoSEQ multiplex PCR assay. What TCRdb holds here is the immuneACCESS table cut down to in-frame rearrangements. Part of the clones is not present; checked against another copy, under half of the missing clones reflect an unresolved V gene, and the others are unexplained. The sample records over 150,000 clones, about nine tenths of which are singletons. The ten most abundant clones make up about 3% of the sample. The specimen comprised peripheral blood, sampled on day 0 of AZD1222 vaccination. The source of these receptors is an adult in good health.

This chain connects TRBV27 to TRBJ1-3; tentatively, D is TRBD1 (5 bases). CDR3 length: 15 amino acids. With 11 bases removed from V and 3 bases from J, the gap between germline ends came to 20 bases. The germline gives CDR1 MNHEY, CDR2 SMNVEV (reference sequence). CDR3 in amino acids: CASRRGRGDGNTIYF. As DNA, the CDR3 is TGTGCCTCCCGCCGGGGGAGGGGCGATGGAAACACCATATATTTT.

This chain links TRBV20-1 with TRBJ1-3; no definite D call. CDR1 DFQATT and CDR2 SNEGSKA come from the germline V gene (reference sequence). Trimming removed 5 bases from V and 3 bases from J, with 5 bases in between. This CDR3 spans 11 amino acids. This CDR3 reads CSAQDGNTIYF. The CDR3 nucleotides read TGCAGTGCTCAAGATGGAAACACCATATATTTT.

The chain combines TRBV9 with TRBJ1-1; D not resolved. Germline V gene lookup returns CDR1 SGDLS and CDR2 YYNGEE. There are 14 residues in the CDR3. With 2 bases removed from V and 5 bases from J, the gap between germline ends came to 13 bases. CDR3 amino acids: CASSVGGMATEAFF. The CDR3 coding sequence is TGTGCCAGCAGCGTGGGCGGGATGGCGACTGAAGCTTTCTTT.

V usage is TRBV5-4 and J usage is TRBJ2-3; D possibly corresponds to TRBD2 (6 bases). This CDR3 spans 16 amino acids. The germline CDR1 and CDR2 sequences are SGHNT and YYREEE (reference sequence). Trimming shortened V by 4 bases and J by 3 bases, and 18 bases separated the two germline ends. CDR3 DNA sequence: TGTGCCAGCAGCCCGACTCGGGGGTTCGGAACAGATACGCAGTATTTT. Translation gives CASSPTRGFGTDTQYF. The full variable domain, in which reference TRBV5-4 and TRBJ2-3 provide the parts outside the CDR3, is ETGVTQSPTHLIKTRGQQVTLRCSSQSGHNTVSWYQQALGQGPQFIFQYYREEENGRGNFPPRFSGLQFPNYSSELNVNALELDDSALYLCASSPTRGFGTDTQYFGPGTRLTVL.

The rearrangement links TRBV7-9 to TRBJ1-6; D not resolved. Germline V gene sequence: CDR1 SEHNR, CDR2 FQNEAQ (reference sequence). Trimming shortened V by 1 base and J by 4 bases, and 5 bases separated the two germline ends. There are 14 residues in the CDR3. Here the CDR3 reads CASSLDRYNSPLHF. As DNA, the CDR3 is TGTGCCAGCAGCTTAGACAGATATAATTCACCCCTCCACTTT.

The V gene is TRBV4-3, the J gene TRBJ1-3, with no clear D. V shed 0 bases and J shed 4 bases, with 13 bases lying between them. Germline assignment: CDR1 LGHNA and CDR2 YSLEER. The CDR3 is made up of 16 amino acids. In nucleotides, the CDR3 is TGCGCCAGCAGCCAAGATCCCGGCAGACTAGGAAACACCATATATTTT. The encoded protein is CASSQDPGRLGNTIYF.

This chain joins TRBV7-9 and TRBJ2-7; 9 nucleotides agree with TRBD2. In germline, CDR1 is SEHNR, CDR2 FQNEAQ (reference sequence). CDR3 length: 15 amino acids. J lost 4 bases, V lost 1 base, and 5 bases had no gene match. For the CDR3, the DNA is TGTGCCAGCAGCTTAGAGGCCCTAGCGGGGTACGAGCAGTACTTC. Translated, it gives CASSLEALAGYEQYF.

The chain recombines TRBV4-3 with TRBJ1-3, with 7 nucleotides matching TRBD1. CDR1 is LGHNA and CDR2 is YSLEER in the germline V gene. The CDR3 is 15 amino acids. With V trimmed by 1 base and J by 2 bases, 2 bases remained unmatched. In DNA, the CDR3 is TGCGCCAGCAGCCAAGCAGACAGGGCTGGAAACACCATATATTTT. This encodes CASSQADRAGNTIYF.

The rearrangement joins TRBV9 to TRBJ1-2; 8 nucleotides line up with TRBD1. The CDR3 length is 15 residues. The germline V gene encodes CDR1 SGDLS and CDR2 YYNGEE. The J segment lost 2 bases and the V segment lost 0 bases, leaving 3 bases of the junction unmatched. CDR3 loop: CASSVAGGANYGYTF. Here the CDR3 DNA reads TGTGCCAGCAGCGTAGCAGGGGGCGCAAACTATGGCTACACCTTC.

This chain links TRBV19 with TRBJ2-1, with D possibly matching TRBD2 (6 bases). This CDR3 comprises 12 residues. CDR1 is LNHDA and CDR2 is SQIVND in the germline V gene (reference sequence). The V and J ends lost 3 bases and 12 bases respectively, with 12 bases between them. The CDR3 sequence is CASSIDPGGQFF. The CDR3 DNA reads as TGTGCCAGTAGTATCGACCCCGGGGGGCAGTTCTTC.

Only one count was recorded for this clone. The V and J genes are TRBV5-5 and TRBJ2-1; 13 nucleotides line up with TRBD2. J lost 8 bases, V lost 4 bases, and 6 bases had no gene match. CDR1 and CDR2 (germline): SGHKS, YYEKEE (reference sequence). The CDR3 extends over 15 amino acids. CDR3 in DNA: TGTGCCAGCAGCCGGACTAGCGGGGGATGGGATGAGCAGTTCTTC. The encoded protein is CASSRTSGGWDEQFF.

The gene calls are TRBV5-4 and TRBJ1-2; D is ambiguous. With 0 bases removed from V and 6 bases from J, the gap between germline ends came to 6 bases. Germline V gives CDR1 SGHNT, CDR2 YYREEE (reference sequence). CDR3 length: 12 residues. The CDR3 loop is CASSLGTDGYTF. DNA for the CDR3: TGTGCCAGCAGCTTGGGAACAGATGGCTACACCTTC.

The chain uses TRBV9 and TRBJ2-3; 7 nucleotides line up with TRBD2. Germline V lookup: CDR1 SGDLS, CDR2 YYNGEE. The CDR3 runs to 18 residues. J was trimmed by 1 base and V by 4 bases; bases with no gene match: 15. CDR3 sequence: CASSPPRLASGRTDTQYF. The CDR3 DNA follows: TGTGCCAGCAGCCCCCCGCGGTTGGCTAGCGGCCGCACAGATACGCAGTATTTT.

This clone was found once. CDR3 amino acids: CASSLVGLVAGVYNEQFF. DNA for the CDR3: TGTGCCAGCAGCTTAGTGGGGCTAGTAGCGGGAGTGTACAATGAGCAGTTCTTC. The V call is TRBV11-2, the J call TRBJ2-1; TRBD2 agrees at 9 bases. CDR1 and CDR2 from the germline V gene are SGHAT and FQNNGV. The CDR3 consists of 18 residues. V was pared by 1 base and J by 4 bases, with 11 bases of the junction left unmatched.

Note on this clone: At one of its ends the junction is not consistent with the germline gene, which may arise from a read error. V and J are TRBV6-6 and TRBJ2-7; D gene unclear. The CDR3 length is 12 residues. Germline CDR1 MNHNY, CDR2 SVGAGI (reference sequence). The CDR3 region is CASSYNSDEQYF. The CDR3 DNA reads as TGTGCCAGCAGTTATAACTCCGACGAGCAGTACTTC.

The gene calls are TRBV29-1 and TRBJ1-5, with 8 positions matching TRBD1. The CDR3 totals 15 residues. In germline, CDR1 is SQVTM, CDR2 ANQGSEA. The junction had 8 bases not matched to a gene; V was cut back by 6 bases and J by 1 base. As DNA, the CDR3 is TGCAGCGTGACAGGGGAATGGGGGAGCAATCAGCCCCAGCATTTT. Protein sequence: CSVTGEWGSNQPQHF.

The chain couples TRBV27 to TRBJ1-1, with a possible D match to TRBD1 (5 bases). CDR3 length: 13 amino acids. Germline V lookup: CDR1 MNHEY, CDR2 SMNVEV (reference sequence). Trimming stripped 2 bases from V and 9 bases from J, with 13 bases between. The chain's CDR3 is CASSLDHRLQAFF. CDR3 DNA sequence: TGTGCCAGCAGTTTAGATCACAGGCTTCAAGCTTTCTTT.

This clone was detected only once. The CDR3 spells CASSQVGQSRLFF. CDR3 nucleotide sequence: TGTGCCAGCAGCCAAGTCGGGCAGAGCCGGCTGTTTTTT. The V and J genes are TRBV14 and TRBJ1-4; the D is unclear. This CDR3 is 13 amino acids long. Trimming took 1 base from V and 14 from J, leaving 14 bases between them. Germline V gene sequence: CDR1 SGHDN, CDR2 FVKESK.

The CDR3 region has the DNA TGTGCCAGCAGTCAGGGACACACCGGGGAGCTGTTTTTT. This sequence encodes CASSQGHTGELFF. This chain connects TRBV27 to TRBJ2-2; either TRBD1 or TRBD2 may supply D (5 bases each). The V end was cut by 5 bases, the J end by 3 bases, with 7 bases between. The CDR3 is 13 amino acids. Germline V lookup: CDR1 MNHEY, CDR2 SMNVEV (reference sequence).

The CDR3 region is CSVQTDEYEQYF. CDR3 sequence (DNA): TGCAGCGTGCAGACGGATGAATACGAGCAGTACTTC. The chain has TRBV29-1 and TRBJ2-7; D ambiguous. Per germline, CDR1 SQVTM and CDR2 ANQGSEA. Trimming cost V 6 bases and J 4 bases, with 13 bases left between them. The CDR3 extends over 12 amino acids.

CDR3 amino acids: CASSQVTGTVGGEQYF. CDR3 in DNA: TGTGCCAGCAGCCAAGTAACCGGGACTGTGGGGGGCGAGCAGTACTTC. The rearrangement joins TRBV3-1 (or the pseudogene TRBV3-2) to TRBJ2-7; D is perhaps TRBD2 (6 bases). Trimming pared 1 base from V and 6 bases from J, leaving 19 bases between. In germline, CDR1 is LGHDT, CDR2 YNNKEL (reference sequence). The CDR3 runs 16 residues.

The chain links TRBV11-2 to TRBJ1-4, with D perhaps TRBD1 (6 bases). This CDR3 has 14 amino acids. V lost 0 bases, J lost 8 bases, and 10 bases lay in between. Germline V lookup: CDR1 SGHAT, CDR2 FQNNGV. The CDR3 sequence: CASSLDGRGEKLFF. DNA for the CDR3: TGTGCCAGCAGCTTAGATGGGAGGGGGGAAAAACTGTTTTTT.

The chain uses TRBV7-2 and TRBJ1-2; 7 positions agree with TRBD1. The CDR3 contains 14 residues. V trimming: 3 bases; J trimming: 1 base; junction bases outside the gene matches: 2. The germline V gene has CDR1 SGHTA and CDR2 FQGNSA. CDR3 nucleotides: TGTGCCAGCAGCTTGGACAGGAATAACTATGGCTACACCTTC. Translation gives CASSLDRNNYGYTF. The whole variable domain, remainder taken from reference TRBV7-2 and TRBJ1-2, is GAGVSQSPSNKVTEKGKDVELRCDPISGHTALYWYRQSLGQGLEFLIYFQGNSAPDKSGLPSDRFSAERTGGSVSTLTIQRTQQEDSAVYLCASSLDRNNYGYTFGSGTRLTVV.

This chain connects TRBV18 to TRBJ1-5; no reliable D call. CDR1 and CDR2 (germline): KGHSH, LQKENI. Trimming removed 3 bases at V and 7 bases at J, with 10 bases between. The CDR3 is 13 amino acids. CDR3 nucleotide sequence: TGTGCCAGCTCACCCGAGTGGAGGCAGCCCCAGCATTTT. This encodes CASSPEWRQPQHF.

The rearrangement uses TRBV27 and TRBJ1-2; D might be TRBD1 (6 bases). V was shortened by 7 bases and J by 7 bases, with 19 bases between the two germline ends. The CDR3 is 14 amino acids. Germline V gene lookup returns CDR1 MNHEY and CDR2 SMNVEV (reference sequence). CDR3 region: CASNPLGGGFGYTF. CDR3 DNA sequence: TGTGCCAGCAACCCGTTGGGGGGCGGATTTGGCTACACCTTC.

The chain carries TRBV6-5 and TRBJ1-5; D gene unclear. The V end was cut by 2 bases, the J end by 4 bases, with 6 bases between. Germline CDR1 is MNHEY and CDR2 is SVGAGI. The CDR3 spans 13 residues. The CDR3 nucleotides are TGTGCCAGCAGTTACCGCGGAAATCAGCCCCAGCATTTT. Translated, it gives CASSYRGNQPQHF.

The V call is TRBV7-9, the J call TRBJ1-1; D uncertain. The CDR3 covers 11 residues. The germline V and J ends were trimmed by 1 base and 5 bases, with 2 bases remaining between them. Germline CDR1 reads SEHNR; CDR2 reads FQNEAQ (reference sequence). The CDR3 DNA sequence: TGTGCCAGCAGCTTAGAAACTGAAGCTTTCTTT. As protein: CASSLETEAFF. Complete variable domain (other parts from reference TRBV7-9 and TRBJ1-1): DTGVSQNPRHKITKRGQNVTFRCDPISEHNRLYWYRQTLGQGPEFLTYFQNEAQLEKSRLLSDRFSAERPKGSFSTLEIQRTEQGDSAMYLCASSLETEAFFGQGTRLTVV.

The chain couples TRBV15 to TRBJ2-7, with TRBD2 matching 9 bases. Germline CDR1 LNHNV, CDR2 YYDKDF (reference sequence). This CDR3 spans 15 amino acids. The J segment lost 5 bases and the V segment lost 5 bases, leaving 10 bases of the junction unmatched. CDR3 loop: CATSPRSGGTNEQYF. Here the CDR3 DNA reads TGTGCCACCAGCCCCCGAAGCGGGGGGACGAACGAGCAGTACTTC. The complete variable domain, with remaining parts taken from reference TRBV15 and TRBJ2-7, reads DAMVIQNPRYQVTQFGKPVTLSCSQTLNHNVMYWYQQKSSQAPKLLFHYYDKDFNNEADTPDNFQSRRPNTSFCFLDIRSPGLGDTAMYLCATSPRSGGTNEQYFGPGTRLTVT.

This chain links TRBV7-8 with TRBJ2-1; D possibly corresponds to TRBD2 (5 bases). CDR3 length equals 15 residues. V was clipped by 5 bases and J by 6 bases, with 17 bases between them. In germline, CDR1 is SGHVS, CDR2 FQNEAQ. CDR3 coding DNA: TGTGCCAGCAGCCCCCCCCCGATGAGGGCCAATGAGCAGTTCTTC. Encoded protein: CASSPPPMRANEQFF.